This is a list of T cell receptor beta chains from one sample in a study of T cell responses to AZD1222 COVID-19 vaccine. Sequenced by immunoSEQ multiplex PCR; TCRdb stores in-frame clones only, minus some. Of around 120,000 clones in the sample, around nine tenths are singletons; the top ten hold less than 4%. The source was peripheral blood, collected on day 0 of AZD1222 vaccination. These receptors all stem from an adult in good health. The CDR3 runs from the conserved cysteine through the conserved F or W.

j_gene: TRBJ1-1; v_gene: TRBV9; CDR3aa: CASSAGGSKNTEAFF
j_gene: TRBJ2-6; v_gene: TRBV10-3; CDR3aa: CAISEVSNYVLTF
j_gene: TRBJ1-4; v_gene: TRBV5-4; CDR3aa: CASSKTGSTNEKLFF
j_gene: TRBJ2-7; v_gene: TRBV18; CDR3aa: CASSRGFSAAYEQYF
j_gene: TRBJ2-5; v_gene: TRBV24-1; CDR3aa: CATSDGGAETQYF
j_gene: TRBJ1-2; v_gene: TRBV3-1/TRBV3-2; CDR3aa: CASSHGDRVDGYTF
j_gene: TRBJ1-2; v_gene: TRBV19; CDR3aa: CASSITLLYGYTF
j_gene: TRBJ2-7; v_gene: TRBV5-6; CDR3aa: CASSPGTEAYEQYF
j_gene: TRBJ1-1; v_gene: TRBV15; CDR3aa: CATSRGGDILRGAFF
j_gene: TRBJ1-4; v_gene: TRBV5-1; CDR3aa: CASNPRGGDNEKLFF
j_gene: TRBJ1-2; v_gene: TRBV9; CDR3aa: CAGSVLPTDGYTF
j_gene: TRBJ2-7; v_gene: TRBV5-1; CDR3aa: CASRTGVEQYF
j_gene: TRBJ2-1; v_gene: TRBV5-1; CDR3aa: CASSQPPNEQFF
j_gene: TRBJ1-6; v_gene: TRBV2; CDR3aa: CASSNPTGGVSPLHF
j_gene: TRBJ1-2; v_gene: TRBV4-3; CDR3aa: CASSQEAVWGVGGYTF
j_gene: TRBJ1-2; v_gene: TRBV7-8; CDR3aa: CASSSRQGFLYGYTF
j_gene: TRBJ2-5; v_gene: TRBV6-5; CDR3aa: CASRQPGAQETQYF
j_gene: TRBJ1-1; v_gene: TRBV25-1; CDR3aa: CASSEWGQGRFEAFF
j_gene: TRBJ1-2; v_gene: TRBV4-2; CDR3aa: CASSQDLSGTNYGYTF
j_gene: TRBJ1-2; v_gene: TRBV18; CDR3aa: CASSPDEGRGYGYTF
j_gene: TRBJ2-7; v_gene: TRBV10-3; CDR3aa: CAITRDRGANEQYF
j_gene: TRBJ1-4; v_gene: TRBV9; CDR3aa: CASSVGGVAGNEKLFF
j_gene: TRBJ2-6; v_gene: TRBV7-4; CDR3aa: CASSPRTSEDSGANVLTF
j_gene: TRBJ2-3; v_gene: TRBV24-1; CDR3aa: CATTLSDTQYF
j_gene: TRBJ1-5; v_gene: TRBV19; CDR3aa: CASTPRGQGNQPQHF
j_gene: TRBJ2-7; v_gene: TRBV9; CDR3aa: CASSFGTGTSYEQYF
j_gene: TRBJ2-1; v_gene: TRBV5-1; CDR3aa: CASSSGLNNEQFF
j_gene: TRBJ2-4; v_gene: TRBV15; CDR3aa: CATSGPDSASPFLAKNIQYF
j_gene: TRBJ2-7; v_gene: TRBV4-1; CDR3aa: CASSLRAWDTNEQYF
j_gene: TRBJ2-3; v_gene: TRBV9; CDR3aa: CASSVDQGWTDTQYF
j_gene: TRBJ1-6; v_gene: TRBV7-6; CDR3aa: CASRYDSSYNSPLHF
j_gene: TRBJ2-3; v_gene: TRBV11-2; CDR3aa: CASSSLGAPDTQYF
j_gene: TRBJ2-1; v_gene: TRBV19; CDR3aa: CASSTTGREQFF
j_gene: TRBJ2-4; v_gene: TRBV5-6; CDR3aa: CASSSRLAALVWEYF
j_gene: TRBJ1-5; v_gene: TRBV15; CDR3aa: CATSREDGPNQPQHF
j_gene: TRBJ2-7; v_gene: TRBV28; CDR3aa: CASVGGLLYEQYF
j_gene: TRBJ1-5; v_gene: TRBV18; CDR3aa: CASSPRGSGNQPQHF
j_gene: TRBJ1-2; v_gene: TRBV7-8; CDR3aa: CASSLNSAGHYGYTF
j_gene: TRBJ1-1; v_gene: TRBV5-1; CDR3aa: CASSAEVGVSGTEAFF
j_gene: TRBJ2-6; v_gene: TRBV7-9; CDR3aa: CASSLEGTGGFGANVLTF
j_gene: TRBJ2-5; v_gene: TRBV3-1/TRBV3-2; CDR3aa: CASSESETQYF
j_gene: TRBJ2-5; v_gene: TRBV5-4; CDR3aa: CASSSNSRGETQYF
j_gene: TRBJ1-1; v_gene: TRBV12-5; CDR3aa: CASGFRTDTEAFF
j_gene: TRBJ2-5; v_gene: TRBV2; CDR3aa: CASSVGLAGEETQYF
j_gene: TRBJ1-2; v_gene: TRBV5-1; CDR3aa: CASSLAGGNGYTF
j_gene: TRBJ2-5; v_gene: TRBV9; CDR3aa: CASSLTPGRGQETQYF
j_gene: TRBJ1-2; v_gene: TRBV5-1; CDR3aa: CASSLGGGGGYTF
j_gene: TRBJ1-6; v_gene: TRBV4-2; CDR3aa: CASSQVPLVRARRPWLHF
j_gene: TRBJ1-2; v_gene: TRBV6-5; CDR3aa: CASSYSRGGGYTF
j_gene: TRBJ2-2; v_gene: TRBV11-3; CDR3aa: CASSSGTSAAGELFF